Shown below are 16 T cell receptor beta chains from a single sample sequenced in a study of beta chain features in type 1 diabetes. Every bit of the isolated RNA underwent reverse transcription, so sequencing read expressed TCRB transcripts. The repertoire was sequenced with immunoSEQ multiplex PCR; TCRdb's copy has only in-frame clones and lacks some. The table has hundreds of thousands of clones, roughly 13% seen once. Sequenced material: naive CD4+ T cells from blood. The origin of the receptors is a man younger than 35 in good health.

This clone was counted once. The V call is TRBV28, the J call TRBJ1-3, with D perhaps matching TRBD1 (6 bases). CDR1 is MDHEN and CDR2 is SYDVKM in the germline V gene. Trimming pared 2 bases from V and 6 bases from J, leaving 11 bases between. This CDR3 has 14 amino acids. The CDR3 DNA sequence: TGTGCCAGCAGTTTAGACAGGAGTAAAAACACCATATATTTT. Translation: CASSLDRSKNTIYF.

The chain has TRBV4-2 and TRBJ2-1; 15 bases fit TRBD2. The CDR3 extends over 17 amino acids. The germline V gene has CDR1 LGHNA and CDR2 YNFKEQ. J lost 7 bases, V lost 4 bases, and 8 bases had no gene match. The CDR3 sequence is CASSRAGGLAGGNEQFF. In DNA, the CDR3 is TGTGCCAGCAGCCGAGCGGGAGGACTAGCGGGAGGGAATGAGCAGTTCTTC.

This sequence joins TRBV4-3 and TRBJ2-5, with 7 bases matching TRBD1. The closer fit of TRBJ2-7 to the DNA end suggests the J call may be wrong. The CDR3 contains 18 residues. Germline-derived CDR1 and CDR2 are LGHNA and YSLEER. CDR3 region: CASSQDPSGTASYYEQYF. The DNA for the CDR3 is TGCGCCAGCAGCCAGGATCCCTCCGGGACAGCCTCCTACTACGAGCAGTACTTC.

The CDR3 DNA reads TGTGCCAGCAGCCCAACGAGCCCCTCCTACGAGCAGTACTTC. It is translated as CASSPTSPSYEQYF. This sequence joins TRBV7-2 and TRBJ2-7, with D unclear. Trimming shortened V by 5 bases and J by 0 bases, and 11 bases separated the two germline ends. The CDR3 spans 14 residues. Per germline, CDR1 SGHTA and CDR2 FQGNSA.

This chain joins TRBV6-1 and TRBJ1-2; D gene ambiguous. Germline CDR1 MNHNS, CDR2 SASEGT. V was clipped by 6 bases and J by 4 bases, with 12 bases between them. The CDR3 sequence is 13 residues long. In nucleotides, the CDR3 is TGTGCCAGCAGACACACAGACGGCTATGGCTACACCTTC. This gives the protein CASRHTDGYGYTF.

This clone was counted between two and nine times. V is TRBV25-1 and J is TRBJ2-7; D is undetermined. V was cut by 6 bases and J by 3 bases, with 15 bases left in between. CDR3 size: 14 residues. Germline loops: CDR1 MGHDK, CDR2 SYGVNS. CDR3 loop: CASSNTVGSYEQYF. In DNA, the CDR3 is TGTGCCAGCAGCAACACGGTGGGCAGCTACGAGCAGTACTTC.

V gene TRBV5-1 combines with J gene TRBJ1-3, with D perhaps TRBD1 (5 bases). In germline, CDR1 is SGHRS, CDR2 YFSETQ. V was pared by 4 bases and J by 0 bases, with 11 bases between. This CDR3 is built from 15 residues. The CDR3 DNA follows: TGCGCCAGCAGCCCAGGGTCGAGCTCTGGAAACACCATATATTTT. Protein product: CASSPGSSSGNTIYF.

The CDR3 DNA follows: TGTGCCAGCAGCAACAGTGGGTATGGCTACACCTTC. This gives the protein CASSNSGYGYTF. This chain uses TRBV11-3 with TRBJ1-2; D uncertain. The V end lost 5 bases, the J end lost 5 bases, and 9 bases lay between the germline ends. The CDR3 contains 12 residues. The germline V gene has CDR1 SGHNT and CDR2 YENEEA.

The CDR3 DNA reads as TGTGCCATCAGCTCTGGGGCCAACGTCCTGACTTTC. It encodes CAISSGANVLTF. This rearrangement joins TRBV19 to TRBJ2-6; no firm D call. The germline V gene has CDR1 LNHDA and CDR2 SQIVND (reference sequence). This CDR3 is built from 12 residues. Trimming stripped 10 bases from V and 0 bases from J, with 4 bases between.

The V call is TRBV27, the J call TRBJ2-7; TRBD1 matches at 8 bases. The CDR3 has 15 amino acids. The germline V gene has CDR1 MNHEY and CDR2 SMNVEV (reference sequence). V lost 4 bases, J lost 3 bases, and 8 bases stayed unmatched. CDR3 residues: CASSSDRDRFYEQYF. CDR3 DNA: TGTGCCAGCAGTTCCGACCGGGACAGGTTCTACGAGCAGTACTTC.

This chain connects TRBV4-2 to TRBJ1-1; D unclear. V was clipped by 1 base and J by 0 bases, with 6 bases between them. The CDR3 is made up of 14 amino acids. Germline assignment: CDR1 LGHNA and CDR2 YNFKEQ. In nucleotides, the CDR3 is TGTGCCAGCAGCCAAGCACAGTTGAACACTGAAGCTTTCTTT. This codes for CASSQAQLNTEAFF.

V is TRBV5-4 and J is TRBJ1-1; possible D gene TRBD1, 6 bases. This CDR3 comprises 16 residues. Germline V CDR1 and CDR2: SGHNT, YYREEE (reference sequence). Trimming removed 4 bases at V and 4 bases at J, with 20 bases between. CDR3 in amino acids: CASSPGGSSGATEAFF. The CDR3 coding sequence is TGTGCCAGCAGCCCTGGCGGGAGCTCGGGGGCCACTGAAGCTTTCTTT.

The V call is TRBV2, the J call TRBJ2-2, with 8 bases aligning to TRBD2. V trimming: 2 bases; J trimming: 2 bases; junction bases outside the gene matches: 10. Germline V gene sequence: CDR1 SNHLY, CDR2 FYNNEI. The CDR3 consists of 18 residues. In nucleotides, the CDR3 is TGTGCCAGCAGTGAACGGAGCCCTAGCGGGCCTAACACCGGGGAGCTGTTTTTT. Translated, it gives CASSERSPSGPNTGELFF.

This clone was seen a handful of times. This chain joins TRBV6-5 and TRBJ2-3; weak D call: TRBD2 (6 bases). The CDR3 extends over 15 amino acids. Germline V gene lookup returns CDR1 MNHEY and CDR2 SVGAGI. V was trimmed by 6 bases and J by 0 bases, leaving 13 bases between them. CDR3 protein: CASRPGDWSTDTQYF. In DNA, the CDR3 is TGTGCCAGCAGACCCGGGGACTGGAGCACAGATACGCAGTATTTT.

This clone was observed a few times. The genes are TRBV29-1 and TRBJ1-1, with 10 bases that match TRBD1. Trimming cost V 7 bases and J 10 bases; bases outside gene matches: 6. CDR1 and CDR2 from the germline V gene are SQVTM and ANQGSEA. This CDR3 comprises 11 residues. The CDR3 DNA follows: TGCAGCGCCACCGGACAGGGGGGAGCTTTCTTT. Its protein is CSATGQGGAFF.

The chain joins TRBV9 to TRBJ2-2; tentative D call: TRBD1 (5 bases). Trimming cost V 0 bases and J 4 bases, with 10 bases left between them. Germline CDR1 reads SGDLS; CDR2 reads YYNGEE. The CDR3 consists of 15 residues. Written as DNA, the CDR3 is TGTGCCAGCAGCGTAGCCAGGGTGGGCACCGGGGAGCTGTTTTTT. It is translated as CASSVARVGTGELFF.